This entry concerns a single T cell receptor beta chain. This specimen belongs to a study of identical twins. MiXCR was run by TCRdb on the 5' RACE reads, yielding one entry per CDR3 protein. The sample records roughly 470,000 distinct CDR3 sequences, roughly an eighth being singletons. CDR1 is LGHDT and CDR2 is YNNKEL in the germline V gene (reference sequence). The CDR3 runs to 12 residues. With 3 bases removed from V and 2 bases from J, the gap between germline ends came to 5 bases. Separately, the same data were catalogued under a study of yellow fever vaccine responses in identical twins.

The receptor was derived from a woman under 30 in good health. The chain carries TRBV3-1 and TRBJ2-7; TRBD2 is a possible D gene (5 bases). The sequencing input was CD4+ T cells sorted from blood. The CDR3 loop reads CASSHGTYEQYF. CDR3 in DNA: TGTGCCAGCAGCCACGGGACCTACGAGCAGTACTTC.